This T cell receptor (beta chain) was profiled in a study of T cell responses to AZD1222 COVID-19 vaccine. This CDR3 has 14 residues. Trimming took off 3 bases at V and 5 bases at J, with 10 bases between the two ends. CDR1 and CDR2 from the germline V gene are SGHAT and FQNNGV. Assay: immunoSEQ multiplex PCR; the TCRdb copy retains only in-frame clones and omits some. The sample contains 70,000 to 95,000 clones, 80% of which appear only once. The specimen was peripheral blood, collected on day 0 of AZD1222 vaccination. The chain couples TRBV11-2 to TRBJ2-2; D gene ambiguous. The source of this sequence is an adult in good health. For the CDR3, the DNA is TGTGCCAGCAGCTTTAGTGCACGAACCGGGGAGCTGTTTTTT. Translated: CASSFSARTGELFF. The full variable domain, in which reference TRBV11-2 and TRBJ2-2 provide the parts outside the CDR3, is EAGVAQSPRYKIIEKRQSVAFWCNPISGHATLYWYQQILGQGPKLLIQFQNNGVVDDSQLPKDRFSAERLKGVDSTLKIQPAKLEDSAVYLCASSFSARTGELFFGEGSRLTVL.